Listed below are T cell receptor beta chains from one sample, sequenced in a study of T cell repertoires in cytomegalovirus infection. Their cognate antigens are unknown. Each CDR3 protein gets one entry after TCRdb re-called the reads with MiXCR. Of about 740,000 distinct CDR3 sequences in the sample, approximately 33% were seen once. The specimen comprised cultured PBMCs, sampled from culture after CMV antigen stimulation. The receptor source for this set is a human donor in good health (CMV status not recorded). Some clones in this sample may be carry-over from other donors' samples. Each CDR3 is given with its conserved first and last residue. The D gene is left open where the match is weak. Only part of the rows carry a size: once, few, many, or a class if the clone is expanded.

CDR3 protein	CDR3 DNA	V gene	J gene	D gene	clone size
CASSLDFSETQYF	TGTGCCAGCAGCTTAGATTTCTCAGAGACCCAGTACTTC	TRBV7-6	TRBJ2-5	NA	few
CASSLSRAMGEKLFF	TGTGCCAGCAGCTTGTCCCGGGCCATGGGTGAAAAACTGTTTTTT	TRBV7-8	TRBJ1-4	NA	NA
CASGTSGQETQYF	TGTGCTAGCGGGACTAGCGGTCAAGAGACCCAGTACTTC	TRBV12-5	TRBJ2-5	TRBD2	few
CATSTGGGTDTQYF	TGTGCCACCAGCACAGGGGGGGGCACAGATACGCAGTATTTT	TRBV24-1	TRBJ2-3	NA	NA
CASSSLARKRTDTQYF	TGTGCCAGCAGCTCCTTAGCACGTAAACGCACAGATACGCAGTATTTT	TRBV7-2	TRBJ2-3	NA	few
CASSPLVAGNTEAFF	TGTGCCAGCAGCCCGTTGGTGGCGGGGAACACTGAAGCTTTCTTT	TRBV7-6	TRBJ1-1	NA	NA
CASSAQLNTEAFF	TGTGCCAGCAGTGCACAGCTGAACACTGAAGCTTTCTTT	TRBV25-1	TRBJ1-1	NA	few
CSARGQGGYEQYF	TGCAGTGCTAGAGGTCAGGGCGGCTACGAGCAGTACTTC	TRBV20-1	TRBJ2-7	NA	few
CASSYRTSGLVTDTQYF	TGTGCCAGCAGCTACAGGACTAGCGGTCTGGTCACAGATACGCAGTATTTT	TRBV7-2	TRBJ2-3	TRBD2	few
CASRPARDSNYEQYF	TGTGCCAGCAGACCCGCTCGGGACAGTAACTACGAGCAGTACTTC	TRBV6-5	TRBJ2-7	TRBD1	NA
CASTPRLTAYSNQPQHF	TGTGCCAGCACGCCCCGACTTACCGCTTATAGCAATCAGCCCCAGCATTTT	TRBV7-6	TRBJ1-5	NA	few
CASTQRYRDSPLHF	TGTGCCAGCACCCAAAGGTACCGAGATTCACCCCTCCACTTT	TRBV28	TRBJ1-6	NA	NA
CASSLSREGDTQYF	TGTGCCAGCAGCTTGTCCCGAGAAGGAGATACGCAGTATTTT	TRBV7-9	TRBJ2-3	NA	NA
CATSRSGTWVGKMVF	TGTGCCACCAGCAGGTCTGGGACATGGGTGGGGAAGATGGTCTTT	TRBV15	TRBJ1-1	NA	NA
CASRLTGAEQFF	TGTGCCAGCAGACTGACAGGGGCTGAGCAGTTCTTC	TRBV7-2	TRBJ2-1	TRBD1	few